The rows below give T cell receptor beta chains drawn from one sample of a study of tumor-infiltrating lymphocytes in primary liver carcinoma. TCRdb ran MiXCR on the multiplex PCR reads and lists one entry per CDR3 protein. This table holds a few hundred thousand distinct CDR3 sequences, 50% to 75% found once. Sample: peripheral blood. The receptors stem from a woman in her 30s with primary liver carcinoma and hepatitis B virus infection. Both conserved end residues are trimmed from each CDR3. Part of the rows lack a size; the others show once, few, many or a class for expanded clones.

>few|TRBV7-9
ASSSRTYQETQY
>many|TRBV4-2
ASSQVSGHNEQY
>-|TRBV7-9
ASSSAGQGGYGYT
>-|TRBV29-1
SVRGGSLYTNYGYT
>-|TRBV28
ASSSIRTGGEGGYT
>-|TRBV28
ASSLIGTGFNEQF
>-|TRBV12-5
ASGSSRGWGTDTQY
>-|TRBV29-1
SVGHVNTEAF
>-|TRBV7-9
ASSGVMGTGYEQY
>-|TRBV29-1
SVDDPSGDEKLF
>-|TRBV6-5
ASSYFTADTRY
>-|TRBV29-1
SGIWEGQGRMTETF
>many|TRBV4-1
ASSHGQGGDGYT
>-|TRBV12-3/TRBV12-4
ASSSEWRGEYNEQF
>-|TRBV6-5
ASRYRLLNTEAF
>once|TRBV11-2
ASSLVRGAYNEQF
>few|TRBV5-4
ASSLESPGGFNSPLH
>few|TRBV5-6
ASSLQGPDTQY
>many|TRBV11-3
ASGGLQETQY
>-|TRBV5-4
ASSSPVNYGYT
>many|TRBV11-2
ASSLMGGGRGEQY
>-|TRBV14
ASSQPRALSLYEQY
>many|TRBV6-5
ASSYGAETNTGELF
>few|TRBV4-2
ASRVIDSPGDTIY
>-|TRBV11-3
AGSFTGLAGYSGANVLI
>-|TRBV5-1
ASSLVRLGNTEAF
>many|TRBV29-1
SVRHGTGYNEQF
>-|TRBV6-2/TRBV6-3
ASSFTADRASREKLF
>once|TRBV6-1
ASDEDTQGWNTGELF